This T cell receptor beta chain stems from a study of vaccination and CD4 T cells after COVID-19. Study overall: Four females and six males made up the convalescents, with two Hispanic. Cells were stimulated with overlapping spike peptide pools from SARS-CoV-2, HCoV-NL63, HCoV-OC43 and HCoV-229E. Broader study findings: In convalescent patients, a median about 88% of post-vaccine SARS-CoV-2-reactive clones appeared only after vaccination.

Treatment denoted: roughly 10-day PBMC culture with coronavirus spike peptide pools or control peptides (ViraFEST assay). Notes on this clonotype: The antigen remains unidentified.

An Oncomine TCR Beta short-read assay was used to sequence the DNA from cultured CD4+ T cells. Genomic DNA was extracted from cultured CD4+ T cells. TCRdb re-analysed the PCR reads in MiXCR, keeping a single row per CDR3 protein. Here the sample spans about 14,000 distinct CDR3 sequences, more than 55% being singletons. The sequence was collected from a human donor who had recovered from COVID-19. Specimen: CD4+ T cells from blood, cultured in vitro.

CDR3 nucleotides: TGCGCCAGCAGCCCTCAGACAGGGGGATATTCCTATAATTCACCCCTCCACTTT. Residues: CASSPQTGGYSYNSPLHF. J is TRBJ1-6 and V is TRBV4-1, with 9 bases aligning to TRBD1. The germline V gene encodes CDR1 MGHRA and CDR2 YSYEKL. This CDR3 has 18 residues. Losses at the gene ends were 4 bases for V and 1 base for J; bases not matched to a gene: 8.